This entry describes one T cell receptor beta chain. This record comes from a study of blood T cell repertoires in COVID-19. Profiled with immunoSEQ multiplex PCR; TCRdb holds only in-frame clones, not every one. The data hold over 100,000 clones, with about 72% observed a single time. Material for sequencing was peripheral blood. This receptor was identified in a woman between 70 and 85 years old with acute or convalescent COVID-19.

CDR3: CASSLGPQGASTDTQYF. CDR3 nucleotide sequence: TGCGCCAGCAGCCTGGGGCCACAGGGGGCGAGCACAGATACGCAGTATTTT. V gene TRBV5-1 combines with J gene TRBJ2-3; 9 positions agree with TRBD1. J gave up 0 bases and V 4 bases, and 9 bases lay outside the gene matches. The CDR3 spans 17 residues. Germline V gene lookup returns CDR1 SGHRS and CDR2 YFSETQ.